This TCR beta chain appears in the sequencing data of a study of T-cell memory formation after mild COVID-19. In TCRdb, the 5' RACE reads were re-called with MiXCR into one record per CDR3 protein. In the table there are about 430,000 distinct CDR3 sequences, roughly 26% of which are singletons. V lost 4 bases, J lost 7 bases, and 11 bases lay in between. The CDR3 totals 13 residues. This chain joins TRBV12-3 or TRBV12-4 and TRBJ2-1, with D possibly being TRBD1 (7 bases). The sequence was collected from an adult woman who had mild COVID-19 (a few samples of this study predate the infection). Cell type and time point are not known. Sequencing input: PBMCs or a T cell subset sorted from them (not recorded which). CDR3 loop: CASSSTGRNEQFF. CDR3 nucleotides: TGTGCCAGCAGTTCGACAGGGAGGAATGAGCAGTTCTTC.